This T cell receptor beta chain was retrieved from a study of radiotherapy plus CTLA-4 blockade in lung cancer. About the study: Objective responses occurred in 15% to 20% of patients; about 32% had disease control. Whole-study findings and limits: Dynamics of early blood T cell clones, together with interferon-beta, were reportedly the best predictors of response. In blood, after radiotherapy plus ipilimumab, tumor-derived TCR clones expanded.

The V gene's germline CDR1 is SGHTA and CDR2 FQGNSA. This CDR3 is 17 amino acids long. The junction had 11 bases not matched to a gene; V was cut back by 5 bases and J by 3 bases. On this clone itself: What it recognizes is unknown.

In chemo-refractory metastatic non-small-cell lung cancer, patients got ipilimumab CTLA-4 blockade together with focal radiation. This table comes from immunoSEQ multiplex PCR, and its TCRdb copy is limited to in-frame clones, with some not included. The table has roughly 77,000 clones, roughly 74% seen once. The sample here was peripheral blood, taken from a patient treated with radiotherapy plus ipilimumab. The chain links TRBV7-2 to TRBJ2-3; 10 nucleotides align to TRBD2. This clonotype originated in a human donor with non-small cell lung cancer whose response to radiotherapy plus ipilimumab could not be evaluated. CDR3 in DNA: TGTGCCAGCAGCCCTCCCAGGAGCGGGGGGGGAACAGATACGCAGTATTTT. It codes for CASSPPRSGGGTDTQYF.